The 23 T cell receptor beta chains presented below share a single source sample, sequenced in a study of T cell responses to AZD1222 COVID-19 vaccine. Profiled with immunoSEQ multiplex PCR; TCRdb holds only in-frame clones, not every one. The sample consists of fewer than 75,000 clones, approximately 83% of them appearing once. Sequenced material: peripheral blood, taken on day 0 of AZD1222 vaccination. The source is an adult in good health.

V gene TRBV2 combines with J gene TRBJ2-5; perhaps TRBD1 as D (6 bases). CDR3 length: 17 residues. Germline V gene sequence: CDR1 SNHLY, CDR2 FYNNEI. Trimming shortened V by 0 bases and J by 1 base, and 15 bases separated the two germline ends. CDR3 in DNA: TGTGCCAGCAGTGAAGCCACGGGCTTAGGGGGCCAAGAGACCCAGTACTTC. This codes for CASSEATGLGGQETQYF.

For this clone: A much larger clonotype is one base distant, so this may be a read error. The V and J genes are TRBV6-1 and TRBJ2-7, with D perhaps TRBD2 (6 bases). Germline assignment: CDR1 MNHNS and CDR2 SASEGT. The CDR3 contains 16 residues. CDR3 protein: CASCDEDGTGGYEQYF. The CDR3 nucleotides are TGTGCCAGCTGTGACGAGGACGGGACTGGGGGCTACGAGCAGTACTTC.

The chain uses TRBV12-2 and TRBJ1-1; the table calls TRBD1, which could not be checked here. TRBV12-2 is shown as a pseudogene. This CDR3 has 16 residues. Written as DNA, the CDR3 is TGTGCAAGTCGCATCCGGGACAGGGGGGGAGAAACTGAAGCTTTCTTT. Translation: CASRIRDRGGETEAFF.

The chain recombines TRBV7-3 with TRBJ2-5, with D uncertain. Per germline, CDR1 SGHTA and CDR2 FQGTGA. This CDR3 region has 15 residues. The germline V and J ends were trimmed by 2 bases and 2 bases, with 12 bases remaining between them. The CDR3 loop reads CASSLDGNRQETQYF. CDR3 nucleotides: TGTGCCAGCAGCTTAGATGGCAATCGACAAGAGACCCAGTACTTC.

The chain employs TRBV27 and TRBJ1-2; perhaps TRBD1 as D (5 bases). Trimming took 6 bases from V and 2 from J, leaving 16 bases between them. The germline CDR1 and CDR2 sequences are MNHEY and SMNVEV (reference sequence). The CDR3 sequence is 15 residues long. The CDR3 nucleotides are TGTGCCAGCAGACTGGGGCTGGGACCAAACTATGGCTACACCTTC. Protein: CASRLGLGPNYGYTF.

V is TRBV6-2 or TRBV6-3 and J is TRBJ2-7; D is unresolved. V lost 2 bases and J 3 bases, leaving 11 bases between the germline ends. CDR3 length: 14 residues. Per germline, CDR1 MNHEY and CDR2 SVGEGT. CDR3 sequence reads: CASSYPTAYYEQYF. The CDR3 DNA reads TGTGCCAGCAGTTACCCCACCGCCTACTACGAGCAGTACTTC.

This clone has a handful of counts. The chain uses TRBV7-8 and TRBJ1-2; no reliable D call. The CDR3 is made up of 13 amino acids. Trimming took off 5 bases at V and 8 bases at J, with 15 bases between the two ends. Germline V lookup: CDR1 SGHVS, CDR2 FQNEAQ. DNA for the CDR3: TGTGCCAGCAGCATCAACCGCGGAAGCGGCTACACCTTC. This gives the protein CASSINRGSGYTF.

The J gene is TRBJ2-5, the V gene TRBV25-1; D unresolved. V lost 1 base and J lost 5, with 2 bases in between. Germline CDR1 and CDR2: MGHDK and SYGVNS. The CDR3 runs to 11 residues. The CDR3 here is CASSEWETQYF. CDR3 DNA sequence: TGTGCCAGCAGTGAATGGGAGACCCAGTACTTC.

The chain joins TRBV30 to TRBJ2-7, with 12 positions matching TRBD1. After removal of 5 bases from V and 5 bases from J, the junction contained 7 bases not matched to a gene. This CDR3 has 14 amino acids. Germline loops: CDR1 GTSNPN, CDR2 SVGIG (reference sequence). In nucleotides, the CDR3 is TGTGCCTGGGGTCCCGGGACAGGGGGCCACGAGCAGTACTTC. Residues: CAWGPGTGGHEQYF.

The CDR3 region is CASSPPTPGQLNEKLFF. CDR3 DNA sequence: TGTGCCAGCAGTCCTCCTACTCCGGGACAGCTTAATGAAAAACTGTTTTTT. This rearrangement joins TRBV28 to TRBJ1-4, with TRBD1 matching 7 bases. Per germline, CDR1 MDHEN and CDR2 SYDVKM. The CDR3 spans 17 residues. Trimming cost V 5 bases and J 4 bases; bases outside gene matches: 13. Variable domain in full (rest from reference TRBV28 and TRBJ1-4): DVKVTQSSRYLVKRTGEKVFLECVQDMDHENMFWYRQDPGLGLRLIYFSYDVKMKEKGDIPEGYSVSREKKERFSLILESASTNQTSMYLCASSPPTPGQLNEKLFFGSGTQLSVL.

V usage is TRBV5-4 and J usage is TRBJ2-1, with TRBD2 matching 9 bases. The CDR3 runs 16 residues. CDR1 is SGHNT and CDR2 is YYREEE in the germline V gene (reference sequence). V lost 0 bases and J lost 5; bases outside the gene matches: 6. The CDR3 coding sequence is TGTGCCAGCAGCTTGGGTAGCGGGGGAGAACACAATGAGCAGTTCTTC. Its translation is CASSLGSGGEHNEQFF.

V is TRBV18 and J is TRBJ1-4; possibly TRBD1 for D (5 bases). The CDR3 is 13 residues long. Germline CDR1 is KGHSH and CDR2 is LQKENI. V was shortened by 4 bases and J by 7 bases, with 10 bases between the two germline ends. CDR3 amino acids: CASSRRQSEKLFF. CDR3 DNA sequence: TGTGCCAGCTCACGGAGACAGAGTGAAAAACTGTTTTTT.

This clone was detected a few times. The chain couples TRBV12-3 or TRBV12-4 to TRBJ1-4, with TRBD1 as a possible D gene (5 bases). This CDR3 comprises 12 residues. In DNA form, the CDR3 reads TGTGTCGAGGGGCGGTCAAACGAAAAACTGTTTTTT. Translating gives CVEGRSNEKLFF.

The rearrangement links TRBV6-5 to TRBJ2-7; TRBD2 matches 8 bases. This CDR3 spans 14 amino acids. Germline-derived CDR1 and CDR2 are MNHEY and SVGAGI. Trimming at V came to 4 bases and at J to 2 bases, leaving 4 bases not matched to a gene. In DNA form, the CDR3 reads TGTGCCAGCAGTTCCCCGGGAGGGGCCTACGAGCAGTACTTC. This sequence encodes CASSSPGGAYEQYF.

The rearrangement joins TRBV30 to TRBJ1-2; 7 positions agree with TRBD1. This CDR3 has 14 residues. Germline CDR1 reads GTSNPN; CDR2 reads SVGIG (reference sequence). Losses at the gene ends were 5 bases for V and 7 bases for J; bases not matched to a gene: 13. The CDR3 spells CAWGTGQGVIGYTF. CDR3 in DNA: TGTGCCTGGGGCACCGGGCAGGGGGTGATTGGCTACACCTTC.

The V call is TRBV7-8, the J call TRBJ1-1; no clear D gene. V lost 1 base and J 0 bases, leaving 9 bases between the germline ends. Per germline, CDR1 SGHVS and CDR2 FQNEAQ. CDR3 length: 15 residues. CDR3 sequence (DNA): TGTGCCAGCAGCTTAGGGAGCAGAATGAACACTGAAGCTTTCTTT. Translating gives CASSLGSRMNTEAFF.

The CDR3 loop reads CASSVVSGSPGYGYTF. CDR3 nucleotide sequence: TGTGCCAGCAGTGTTGTCTCAGGGTCCCCCGGATATGGCTACACCTTC. V is TRBV2 and J is TRBJ1-2; a weak D match, TRBD1 (5 bases). V was trimmed by 4 bases and J by 5 bases, leaving 20 bases between them. The V gene's germline CDR1 is SNHLY and CDR2 FYNNEI. The CDR3 runs to 16 residues.

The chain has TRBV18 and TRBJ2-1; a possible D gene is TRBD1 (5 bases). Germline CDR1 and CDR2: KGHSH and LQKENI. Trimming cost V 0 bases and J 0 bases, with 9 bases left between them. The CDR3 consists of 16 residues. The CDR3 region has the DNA TGTGCCAGCTCACCACCCTGGGGCCTCTCCTACAATGAGCAGTTCTTC. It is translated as CASSPPWGLSYNEQFF.

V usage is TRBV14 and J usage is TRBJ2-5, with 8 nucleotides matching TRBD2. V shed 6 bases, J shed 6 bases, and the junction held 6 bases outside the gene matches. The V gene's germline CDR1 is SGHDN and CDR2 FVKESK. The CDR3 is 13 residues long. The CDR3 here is CASRNGGAQTQYF. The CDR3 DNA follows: TGTGCCAGCAGAAACGGGGGGGCGCAGACCCAGTACTTC.

The CDR3 loop is CSGGVHGGSEAFF. CDR3 nucleotides: TGCAGCGGTGGGGTCCACGGGGGCTCTGAAGCTTTCTTT. V usage is TRBV29-1 and J usage is TRBJ1-1; tentatively, D is TRBD1 (6 bases). The V end was cut by 7 bases, the J end by 6 bases, with 18 bases between. This CDR3 region has 13 residues. CDR1 and CDR2 (germline): SQVTM, ANQGSEA.

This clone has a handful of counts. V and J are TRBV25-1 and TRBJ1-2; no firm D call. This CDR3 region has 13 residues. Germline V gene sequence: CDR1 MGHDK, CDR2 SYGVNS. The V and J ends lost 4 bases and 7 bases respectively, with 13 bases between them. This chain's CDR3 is CASSGRVWSGYTF. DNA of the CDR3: TGTGCCAGCAGTGGAAGGGTATGGAGTGGCTACACCTTC.

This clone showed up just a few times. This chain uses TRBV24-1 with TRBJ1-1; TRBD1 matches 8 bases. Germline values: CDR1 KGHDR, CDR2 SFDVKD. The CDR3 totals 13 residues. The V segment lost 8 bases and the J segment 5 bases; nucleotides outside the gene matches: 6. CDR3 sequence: CATIRTGRTEAFF. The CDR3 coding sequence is TGTGCCACCATTCGGACAGGGAGGACTGAAGCTTTCTTT.

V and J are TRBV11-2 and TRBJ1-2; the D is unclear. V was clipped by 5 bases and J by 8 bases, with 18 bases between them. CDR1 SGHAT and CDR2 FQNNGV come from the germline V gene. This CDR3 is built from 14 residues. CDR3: CASSQTSTIYGYTF. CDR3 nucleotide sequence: TGTGCCAGCAGCCAAACTTCCACGATATACGGCTACACCTTC.